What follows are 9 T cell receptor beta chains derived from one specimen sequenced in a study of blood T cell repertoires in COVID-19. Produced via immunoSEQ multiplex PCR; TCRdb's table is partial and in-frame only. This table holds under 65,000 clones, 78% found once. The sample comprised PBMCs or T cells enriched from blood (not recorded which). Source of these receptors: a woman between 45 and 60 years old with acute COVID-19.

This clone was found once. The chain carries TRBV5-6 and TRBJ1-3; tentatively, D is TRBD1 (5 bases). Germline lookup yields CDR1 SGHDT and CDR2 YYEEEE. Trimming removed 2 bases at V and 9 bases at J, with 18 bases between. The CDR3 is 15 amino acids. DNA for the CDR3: TGTGCCAGCAGCTTCGGGACTGCTTTTCAAAGCACCATATATTTT. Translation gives CASSFGTAFQSTIYF.

In DNA form, the CDR3 reads TGTGCCAGCAGGGACAGTGGCACTGAAGCTTTCTTT. Its translation is CASRDSGTEAFF. The gene calls are TRBV2 and TRBJ1-1; tentatively, D is TRBD1 (6 bases). Looked up from germline, CDR1 is SNHLY and CDR2 is FYNNEI. Trimming cost V 6 bases and J 4 bases, with 9 bases left between them. The CDR3 extends over 12 amino acids.

CDR3 DNA sequence: TGTGCCAGCAGTGCCCGGACAGGGGGCGGGAACACTGAAGCTTTCTTT. It specifies CASSARTGGGNTEAFF. The gene calls are TRBV27 and TRBJ1-1, with 11 bases that match TRBD1. The CDR3 spans 16 residues. Germline CDR1 reads MNHEY; CDR2 reads SMNVEV (reference sequence). V trimming: 5 bases; J trimming: 1 base; junction bases outside the gene matches: 6.

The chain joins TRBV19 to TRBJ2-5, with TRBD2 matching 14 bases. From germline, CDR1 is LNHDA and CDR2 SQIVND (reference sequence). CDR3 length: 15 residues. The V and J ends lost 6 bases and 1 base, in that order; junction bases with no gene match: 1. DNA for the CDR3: TGTGCCAGTAGCGGACTAGCGGGGGGCCAAGAGACCCAGTACTTC. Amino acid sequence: CASSGLAGGQETQYF.

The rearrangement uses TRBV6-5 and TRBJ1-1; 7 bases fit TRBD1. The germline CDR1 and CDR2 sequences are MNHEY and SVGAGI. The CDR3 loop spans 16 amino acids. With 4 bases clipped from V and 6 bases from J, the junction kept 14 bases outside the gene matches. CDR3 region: CASSSSLKGAGAEAFF. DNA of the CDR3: TGTGCCAGCAGTTCCAGTTTAAAGGGGGCGGGCGCTGAAGCTTTCTTT.

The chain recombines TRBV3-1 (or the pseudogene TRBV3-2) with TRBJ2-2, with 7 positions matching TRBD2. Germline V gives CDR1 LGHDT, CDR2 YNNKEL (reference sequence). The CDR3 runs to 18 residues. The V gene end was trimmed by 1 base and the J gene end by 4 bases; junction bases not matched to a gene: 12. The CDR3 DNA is TGTGCCAGCAGCCAAGCGGGGCTAGCGGCCCGGGTCACCGGGGAGCTGTTTTTT. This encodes CASSQAGLAARVTGELFF.

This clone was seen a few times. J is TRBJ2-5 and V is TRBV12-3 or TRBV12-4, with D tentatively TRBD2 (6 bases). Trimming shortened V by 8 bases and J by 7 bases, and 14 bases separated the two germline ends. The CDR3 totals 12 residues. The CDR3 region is CASGSSAGTQYF. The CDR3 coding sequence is TGTGCCAGCGGGAGTTCAGCGGGGACCCAGTACTTC.

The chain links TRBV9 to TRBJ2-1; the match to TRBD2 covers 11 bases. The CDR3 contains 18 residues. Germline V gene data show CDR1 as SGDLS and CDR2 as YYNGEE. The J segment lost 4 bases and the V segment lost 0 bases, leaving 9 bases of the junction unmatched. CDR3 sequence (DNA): TGTGCCAGCAGCGTAGAGGGGACTAGCGGAATTTATTACAATGAGCAGTTCTTC. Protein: CASSVEGTSGIYYNEQFF.

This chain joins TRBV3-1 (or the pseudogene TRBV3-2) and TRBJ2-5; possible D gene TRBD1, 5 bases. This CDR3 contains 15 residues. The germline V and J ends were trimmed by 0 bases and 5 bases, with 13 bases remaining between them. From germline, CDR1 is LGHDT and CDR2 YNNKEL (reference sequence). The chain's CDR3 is CASSQDQTVGETQYF. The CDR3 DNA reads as TGTGCCAGCAGCCAAGATCAGACAGTGGGGGAGACCCAGTACTTC.